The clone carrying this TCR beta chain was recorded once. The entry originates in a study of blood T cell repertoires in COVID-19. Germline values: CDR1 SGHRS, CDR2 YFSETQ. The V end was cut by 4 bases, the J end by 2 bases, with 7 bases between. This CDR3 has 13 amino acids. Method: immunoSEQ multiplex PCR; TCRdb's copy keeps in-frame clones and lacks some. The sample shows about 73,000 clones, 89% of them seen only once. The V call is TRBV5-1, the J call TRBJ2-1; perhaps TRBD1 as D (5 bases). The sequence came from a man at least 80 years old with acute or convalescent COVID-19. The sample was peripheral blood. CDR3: CASSPDTYNEQFF. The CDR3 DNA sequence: TGCGCCAGCAGCCCGGACACCTACAATGAGCAGTTCTTC.